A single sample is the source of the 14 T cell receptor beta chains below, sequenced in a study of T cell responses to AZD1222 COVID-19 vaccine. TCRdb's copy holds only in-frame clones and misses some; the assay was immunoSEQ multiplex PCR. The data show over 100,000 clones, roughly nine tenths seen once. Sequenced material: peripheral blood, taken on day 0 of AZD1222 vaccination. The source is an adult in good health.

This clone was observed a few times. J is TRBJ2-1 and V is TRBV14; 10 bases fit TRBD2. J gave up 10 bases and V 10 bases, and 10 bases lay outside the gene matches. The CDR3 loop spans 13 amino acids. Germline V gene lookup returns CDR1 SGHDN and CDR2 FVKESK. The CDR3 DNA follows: TGTGCCACCTCGGGACTAGCGATAAGGGAGCAGTTCTTC. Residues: CATSGLAIREQFF.

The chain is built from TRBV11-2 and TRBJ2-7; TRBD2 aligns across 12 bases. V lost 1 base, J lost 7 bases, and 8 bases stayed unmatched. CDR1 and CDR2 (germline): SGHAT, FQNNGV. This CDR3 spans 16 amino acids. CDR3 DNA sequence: TGTGCCAGCAGCTTAGTAAGCCTAGCGGGAGGGCGGGAGCAGTACTTC. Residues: CASSLVSLAGGREQYF.

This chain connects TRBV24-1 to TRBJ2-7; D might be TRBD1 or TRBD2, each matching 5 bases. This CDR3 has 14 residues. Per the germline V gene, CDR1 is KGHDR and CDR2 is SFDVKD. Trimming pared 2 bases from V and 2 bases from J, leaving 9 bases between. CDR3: CATSDSGTTYEQYF. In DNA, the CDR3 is TGTGCCACCAGTGATTCCGGGACGACCTACGAGCAGTACTTC.

The CDR3 DNA is TGCAGTGCTAGTCGGGGCATGGGGACTGAAGCTTTCTTT. Translation gives CSASRGMGTEAFF. V and J are TRBV20-1 and TRBJ1-1; tentatively, D is TRBD1 (5 bases). Trimming removed 3 bases at V and 5 bases at J, with 13 bases between. The CDR3 covers 13 residues. CDR1 and CDR2 from the germline V gene are DFQATT and SNEGSKA (reference sequence).

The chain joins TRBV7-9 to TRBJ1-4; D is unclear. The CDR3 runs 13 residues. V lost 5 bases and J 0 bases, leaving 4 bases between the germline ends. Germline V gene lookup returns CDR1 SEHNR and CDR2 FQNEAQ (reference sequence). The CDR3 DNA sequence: TGTGCCAGCAGCCCGACAACTAATGAAAAACTGTTTTTT. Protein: CASSPTTNEKLFF.

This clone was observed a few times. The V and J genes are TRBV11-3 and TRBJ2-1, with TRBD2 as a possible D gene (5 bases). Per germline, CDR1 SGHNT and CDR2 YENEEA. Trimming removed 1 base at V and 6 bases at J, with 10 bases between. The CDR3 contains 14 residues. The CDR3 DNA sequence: TGTGCCAGCAGCTTAGGGCGGGCGGTCAATGAGCAGTTCTTC. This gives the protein CASSLGRAVNEQFF. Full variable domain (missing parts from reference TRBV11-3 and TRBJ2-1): EAGVVQSPRYKIIEKKQPVAFWCNPISGHNTLYWYLQNLGQGPELLIRYENEEAVDDSQLPKDRFSAERLKGVDSTLKIQPAELGDSAVYLCASSLGRAVNEQFFGPGTRLTVL.

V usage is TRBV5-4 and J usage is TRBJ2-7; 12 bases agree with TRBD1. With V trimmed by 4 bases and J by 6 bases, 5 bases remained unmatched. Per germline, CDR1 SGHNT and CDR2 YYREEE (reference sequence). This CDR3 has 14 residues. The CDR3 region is CASSPGTGGGEQYF. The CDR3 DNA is TGTGCCAGCAGCCCCGGGACAGGGGGCGGCGAGCAGTACTTC.

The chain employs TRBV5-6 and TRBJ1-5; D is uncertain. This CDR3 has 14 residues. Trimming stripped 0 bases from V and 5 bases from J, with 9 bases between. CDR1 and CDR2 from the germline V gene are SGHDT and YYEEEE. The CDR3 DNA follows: TGTGCCAGCAGCTTGGCCGGGCCAGATCAGCCCCAGCATTTT. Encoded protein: CASSLAGPDQPQHF.

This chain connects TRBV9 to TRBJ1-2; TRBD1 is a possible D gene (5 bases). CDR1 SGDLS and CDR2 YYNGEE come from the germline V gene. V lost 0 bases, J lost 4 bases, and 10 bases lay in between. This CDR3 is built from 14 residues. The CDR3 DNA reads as TGTGCCAGCAGCGTAGATCAGGGAGGCTATGGCTACACCTTC. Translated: CASSVDQGGYGYTF.

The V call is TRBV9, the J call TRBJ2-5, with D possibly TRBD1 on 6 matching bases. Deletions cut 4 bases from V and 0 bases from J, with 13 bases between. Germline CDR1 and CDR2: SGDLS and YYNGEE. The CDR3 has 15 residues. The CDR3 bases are TGTGCCAGCAGCAGACAGACAGGCGACCAAGAGACCCAGTACTTC. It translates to CASSRQTGDQETQYF.

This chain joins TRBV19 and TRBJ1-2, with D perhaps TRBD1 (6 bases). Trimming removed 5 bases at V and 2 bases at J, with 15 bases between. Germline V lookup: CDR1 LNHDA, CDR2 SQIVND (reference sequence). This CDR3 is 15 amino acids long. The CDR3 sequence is CASSGPYTGNYGYTF. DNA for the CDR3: TGTGCCAGTAGTGGGCCCTATACAGGGAACTATGGCTACACCTTC.

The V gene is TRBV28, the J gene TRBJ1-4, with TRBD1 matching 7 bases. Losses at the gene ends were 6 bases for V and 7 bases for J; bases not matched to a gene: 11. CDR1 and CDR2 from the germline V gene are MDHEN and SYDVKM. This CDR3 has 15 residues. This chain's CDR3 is CASRGTVGRSEKLFF. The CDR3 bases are TGTGCCAGCAGGGGGACAGTCGGAAGGAGTGAAAAACTGTTTTTT.

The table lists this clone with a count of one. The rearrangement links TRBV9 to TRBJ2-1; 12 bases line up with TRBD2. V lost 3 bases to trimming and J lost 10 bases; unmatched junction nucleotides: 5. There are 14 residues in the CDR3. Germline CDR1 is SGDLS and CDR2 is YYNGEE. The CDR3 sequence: CASSASSGRGEQFF. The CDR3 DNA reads TGTGCCAGCAGCGCATCTAGCGGGAGGGGGGAGCAGTTCTTC.

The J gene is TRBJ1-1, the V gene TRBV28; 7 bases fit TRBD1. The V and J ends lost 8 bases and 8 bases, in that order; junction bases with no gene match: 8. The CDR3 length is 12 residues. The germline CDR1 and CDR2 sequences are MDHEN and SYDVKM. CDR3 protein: CASRRGWEEAFF. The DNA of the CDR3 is TGTGCCAGCCGCAGGGGGTGGGAGGAAGCTTTCTTT.